This TCR beta chain was captured in a study of glioma-infiltrating T cells after dendritic cell vaccination. For the study at large: Glioblastoma patients came from Phase I and II dendritic cell vaccination trials. Patients received three intradermal dendritic cell vaccine injections at biweekly intervals. Overall study findings and caveats: TCR clonality showed no direct relationship with survival.

Some clones are missing from TCRdb's copy, which holds only in-frame ones; the method was immunoSEQ multiplex PCR. The sample lists about 73,000 clones, approximately 80% occurring once. This CDR3 is 15 amino acids long. Germline lookup yields CDR1 MNHNS and CDR2 SASEGT. As regards this clone: As yet, its antigen is unknown. The germline gene is not matched at one end of the junction; a read error may be the cause.

This TCR was recovered from a human donor with glioblastoma. Sequenced here: blood, sampled before dendritic cell vaccination. The chain couples TRBV6-1 to TRBJ1-1, with 7 bases matching TRBD1. The CDR3 coding sequence is TGTGCCAGCAGTGAAGCGCCCAACAGGGGCTTGGGGTCTGCATTT. Protein product: CASSEAPNRGLGSAF.